This paragraph covers one TCR beta chain sequence. Its cognate antigen is unknown. Thawed PBMCs were FACS-sorted into unstimulated CD4+CD25+CD127- regulatory T cells, CD4+CD25- non-regulatory cells, CD4 and CD8 cells. Before regulatory T cell sorting, thawed PBMCs rested overnight at 37°C in approximately 200 IU/ml IL-2. Profiling relied on immunoSEQ multiplex PCR, and the TCRdb table lists in-frame clones only, not all of them. The sample has tens of thousands of clones, less than 95% seen once. This sample was taken from a study of Tregs in tolerant kidney transplant recipients. General study results and limits: No direct test of biological reproducibility was done here. Expanding Tregs on activated donor B cells appeared to best identify donor-specific TCRbeta clones.

The source is a human donor in good health. The sequencing sample was made of Tregs from blood.

CDR3 in DNA: TGTGCCAGCAGTTTAGGCCTATTCAATGAGCAGTTCTTC. This encodes CASSLGLFNEQFF. V usage is TRBV27 and J usage is TRBJ2-1; D gene uncertain. The CDR3 spans 13 residues. V lost 2 bases and J 6 bases, leaving 8 bases between the germline ends. CDR1 and CDR2 from the germline V gene are MNHEY and SMNVEV (reference sequence).